These T cell receptor beta chains were read from a single sample in a study of cytomegalovirus exposure and HLA in healthy donors. Repertoires were generated with immunoSEQ multiplex PCR, while TCRdb's copy carries only in-frame clones and drops some. The sample carries approximately 76,000 clones, 55% to 75% recorded once. Sequenced input: PBMCs. The receptors shown here come from a man in his thirties or forties in good health and CMV-seropositive. Each CDR3 is given with its conserved first and last residue. A D gene is named only where the DNA matches it firmly.

v_gene	d_gene	j_gene	CDR3aa	CDR3nt
TRBV5-1	TRBD2	TRBJ2-3	CASSLAAGGPTDTQYF	TGCGCCAGCAGCTTGGCCGCGGGGGGGCCGACAGATACGCAGTATTTT
TRBV11-2	TRBD1	TRBJ1-6	CASSLDPGGNSPLHF	TGTGCCAGCAGCTTAGATCCAGGGGGTAATTCACCCCTCCACTTT
TRBV28	TRBD1	TRBJ1-1	CASSGDRDAFF	TGTGCCAGCAGTGGGGACAGGGACGCTTTCTTT
TRBV7-5	NA	TRBJ2-7	CVRSFYGQGGDEQYF	TGTGTCAGAAGCTTTTACGGACAGGGAGGCGACGAGCAGTACTTC
TRBV5-1	NA	TRBJ1-6	CASSLGQPTTMSSYNSLLHF	TGCGCCAGCAGCTTGGGGCAGCCAACGACAATGAGCTCCTATAATTCACTCCTCCACTTT
TRBV27	TRBD1	TRBJ1-1	CASSPRDRGLGNTEAFF	TGTGCCAGCAGTCCCCGGGACAGGGGGCTGGGGAACACTGAAGCTTTCTTT
TRBV7-9	TRBD1	TRBJ2-7	CASRSGTGVEQYF	TGTGCCAGCAGATCCGGGACAGGGGTCGAGCAGTACTTC
TRBV5-6	NA	TRBJ2-6	CASSLLTTISSGANVLTF	TGTGCCAGCAGCTTATTGACAACAATCAGCTCTGGGGCCAACGTCCTGACTTTC
TRBV28	TRBD1	TRBJ1-4	CASRHRGATNEKLFF	TGTGCCAGCAGGCACAGGGGAGCAACTAATGAAAAACTGTTTTTT
TRBV11-2	NA	TRBJ2-7	CASSLDSQGYEQYF	TGTGCCAGCAGCTTAGATTCCCAGGGATACGAGCAGTACTTC
TRBV2	TRBD2	TRBJ2-1	CASSGQGLGGRAANEQFF	TGTGCCAGCAGTGGACAGGGTCTTGGCGGGAGGGCCGCGAATGAGCAGTTCTTC